A selection of T cell receptor beta chains follows, all from one sample in a study of cytomegalovirus exposure and HLA in healthy donors. Assay used: immunoSEQ multiplex PCR; TCRdb lists only in-frame clones, some missing. The sample yields approximately 120,000 clones, approximately 10% seen once. The sequenced sample consisted of PBMCs. The source is a woman younger than 30 in good health and CMV-seropositive. Each CDR3 is given with its conserved first and last residue. Each record gives: clone size, D gene, V gene, J gene, CDR3 protein, CDR3 DNA. The D gene is left open where the match is weak. Clone size, where shown, is once, few, many, or a class for clones that have expanded.

abundance: NA; d_gene: NA; v_gene: TRBV5-4; j_gene: TRBJ2-1; CDR3aa: CASSAQAPSSYNEQFF; CDR3nt: TGTGCCAGCAGCGCCCAGGCGCCAAGCTCCTACAATGAGCAGTTCTTC
abundance: few; d_gene: NA; v_gene: TRBV27; j_gene: TRBJ2-2; CDR3aa: CASSLGRNTGELFF; CDR3nt: TGTGCCAGCAGTTTAGGGCGAAACACCGGGGAGCTGTTTTTT
abundance: NA; d_gene: NA; v_gene: TRBV4-1; j_gene: TRBJ1-1; CDR3aa: CASARGKGTEAFF; CDR3nt: TGCGCCAGTGCACGAGGTAAAGGCACTGAAGCTTTCTTT
abundance: few; d_gene: NA; v_gene: TRBV7-2; j_gene: TRBJ1-2; CDR3aa: CASSLGGGPYGYTF; CDR3nt: TGTGCCAGCAGCTTAGGGGGGGGGCCCTATGGCTACACCTTC
abundance: once; d_gene: NA; v_gene: TRBV7-8; j_gene: TRBJ2-5; CDR3aa: CASSEAGTSSAQYF; CDR3nt: TGTGCCAGCAGTGAAGCCGGGACATCTTCGGCCCAGTACTTC
abundance: few; d_gene: NA; v_gene: TRBV28; j_gene: TRBJ2-7; CDR3aa: CASSLPTKGGRGVEQYF; CDR3nt: TGTGCCAGCAGTTTACCTACGAAGGGGGGGAGGGGGGTAGAGCAGTACTTC
abundance: NA; d_gene: TRBD1; v_gene: TRBV30; j_gene: TRBJ1-2; CDR3aa: CACPGGQGGINYGYTF; CDR3nt: TGTGCCTGTCCTGGGGGACAGGGAGGAATTAACTATGGCTACACCTTC
abundance: few; d_gene: NA; v_gene: TRBV7-7; j_gene: TRBJ1-1; CDR3aa: CASSITENTEAFF; CDR3nt: TGTGCTAGCAGTATTACAGAGAACACTGAAGCTTTCTTT
abundance: few; d_gene: NA; v_gene: TRBV30; j_gene: TRBJ2-7; CDR3aa: CAWSVESYEQYF; CDR3nt: TGTGCCTGGAGTGTAGAGAGCTACGAGCAGTACTTC
abundance: NA; d_gene: NA; v_gene: TRBV19; j_gene: TRBJ1-5; CDR3aa: CASSVGDTNQPQHF; CDR3nt: TGTGCCAGTAGTGTGGGGGACACAAATCAGCCCCAGCATTTT
abundance: NA; d_gene: NA; v_gene: TRBV30; j_gene: TRBJ2-1; CDR3aa: CAWSVRWDTGLKNEQFF; CDR3nt: TGTGCCTGGAGTGTACGATGGGACACCGGGCTTAAGAATGAGCAGTTCTTC